This T cell receptor beta chain derives from a study of shared clonotypes between healthy human individuals. As for the study in general: CD4 naive and memory got three plates each, CD8 naive two, CD8 memory one.

The method was immunoSEQ multiplex PCR; TCRdb's version includes in-frame clones alone and lacks a portion of them. This sample has under 1,100,000 clones; 65% to 75% occur once, and the top ten carry roughly 1.5%. As for this clone: Its matching antigen is unknown.

Whole-study findings and limits: Inspection by rarefaction showed sorted-subset sequencing to be incomplete despite large depth.

The specimen was memory CD4+ T cells sorted from blood. Regarding subset: CD45RA-negative fraction. The TCR was taken from a man younger than 35 in good health.

The CDR3 spells CASSRTGTSNYGYTF. Written as DNA, the CDR3 is TGTGCCAGTAGTAGAACCGGGACATCTAACTATGGCTACACCTTC. This sequence joins TRBV19 and TRBJ1-2, with D perhaps matching TRBD1 (6 bases). The V end lost 4 bases, the J end lost 0 bases, and 12 bases lay between the germline ends. CDR3 size: 15 residues. CDR1 is LNHDA and CDR2 is SQIVND in the germline V gene (reference sequence).